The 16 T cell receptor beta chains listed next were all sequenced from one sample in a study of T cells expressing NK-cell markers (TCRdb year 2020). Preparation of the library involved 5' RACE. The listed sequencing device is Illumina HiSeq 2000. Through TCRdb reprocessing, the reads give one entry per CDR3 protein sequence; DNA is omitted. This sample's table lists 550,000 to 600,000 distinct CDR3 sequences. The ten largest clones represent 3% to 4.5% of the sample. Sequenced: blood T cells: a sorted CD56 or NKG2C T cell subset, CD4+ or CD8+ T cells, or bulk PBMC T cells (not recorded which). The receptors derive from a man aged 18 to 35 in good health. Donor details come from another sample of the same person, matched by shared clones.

This CDR3 is CASSSGTGDGGYTF. The chain uses TRBV7-2 and TRBJ1-2; TCRdb indicates TRBD1, and absent DNA this call remains unverified. The CDR3 contains 14 residues. Germline V lookup: CDR1 SGHTA, CDR2 FQGNSA.

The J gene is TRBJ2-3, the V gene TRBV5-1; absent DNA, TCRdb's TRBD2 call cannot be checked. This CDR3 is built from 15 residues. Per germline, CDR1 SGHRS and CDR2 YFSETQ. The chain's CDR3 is CASTFLAGGTDTQYF.

The CDR3: CASSPGTGLRNNEQFF. The gene calls are TRBV12-3 or TRBV12-4 and TRBJ2-1; with no DNA, the TCRdb D assignment of TRBD1 cannot be verified. The CDR3 runs 16 residues.

The chain's CDR3 is CASSPYPESEQFF. This sequence joins TRBV5-1 and TRBJ2-1; TCRdb returns TRBD1, unconfirmable since there is no DNA. The length of the CDR3 is 13 residues. Germline assignment: CDR1 SGHRS and CDR2 YFSETQ.

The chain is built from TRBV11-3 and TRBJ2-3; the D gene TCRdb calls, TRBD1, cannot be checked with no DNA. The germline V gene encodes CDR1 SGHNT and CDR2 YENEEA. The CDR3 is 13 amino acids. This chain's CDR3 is CASSPPAMDTQYF.

The chain's CDR3 is CASNLGLATRETQYF. This chain connects TRBV9 to TRBJ2-5; TCRdb indicates TRBD2, and absent DNA this call remains unverified. This CDR3 contains 15 residues. The germline CDR1 and CDR2 sequences are SGDLS and YYNGEE.

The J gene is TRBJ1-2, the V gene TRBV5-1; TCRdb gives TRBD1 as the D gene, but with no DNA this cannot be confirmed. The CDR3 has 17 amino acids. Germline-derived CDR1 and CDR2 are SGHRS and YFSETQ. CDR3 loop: CASSLASGTGIGYGYTF. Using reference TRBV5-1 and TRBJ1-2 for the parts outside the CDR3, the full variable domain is KAGVTQTPRYLIKTRGQQVTLSCSPISGHRSVSWYQQTPGQGLQFLFEYFSETQRNKGNFPGRFSGRQFSNSRSEMNVSTLELGDSALYLCASSLASGTGIGYGYTFGSGTRLTVV.

Here the CDR3 reads CASSLEERGMGRETQYF. The chain joins TRBV11-2 to TRBJ2-5; TCRdb designates TRBD1, a call that cannot be tested without DNA. Germline V gene sequence: CDR1 SGHAT, CDR2 FQNNGV. There are 17 residues in the CDR3.

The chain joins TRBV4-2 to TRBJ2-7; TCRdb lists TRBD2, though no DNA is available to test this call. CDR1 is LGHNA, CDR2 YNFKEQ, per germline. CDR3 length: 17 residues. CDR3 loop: CASSQDFSGREGNEQYF.

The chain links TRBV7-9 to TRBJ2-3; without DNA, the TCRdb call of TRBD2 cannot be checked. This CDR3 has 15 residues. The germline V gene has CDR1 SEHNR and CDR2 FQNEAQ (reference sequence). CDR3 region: CASRETSGRGDTQYF. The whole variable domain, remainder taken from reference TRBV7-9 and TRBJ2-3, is DTGVSQNPRHKITKRGQNVTFRCDPISEHNRLYWYRQTLGQGPEFLTYFQNEAQLEKSRLLSDRFSAERPKGSFSTLEIQRTEQGDSAMYLCASRETSGRGDTQYFGPGTRLTVL.

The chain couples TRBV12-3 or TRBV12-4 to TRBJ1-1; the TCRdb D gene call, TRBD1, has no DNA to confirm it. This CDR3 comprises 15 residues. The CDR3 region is CASSWGQNPGTEAFF.

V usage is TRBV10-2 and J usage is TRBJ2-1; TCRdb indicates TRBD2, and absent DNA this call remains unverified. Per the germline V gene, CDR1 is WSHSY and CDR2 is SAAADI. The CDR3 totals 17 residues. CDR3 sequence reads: CASRGGAGAGSYNEQFF.

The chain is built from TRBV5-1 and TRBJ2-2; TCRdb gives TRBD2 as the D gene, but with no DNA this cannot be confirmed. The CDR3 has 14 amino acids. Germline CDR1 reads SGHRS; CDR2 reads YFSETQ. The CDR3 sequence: CASSLGGIGSEAFF.

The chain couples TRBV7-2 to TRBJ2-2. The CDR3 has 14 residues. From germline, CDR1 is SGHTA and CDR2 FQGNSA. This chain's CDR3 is CASSLRPTPGELFF.

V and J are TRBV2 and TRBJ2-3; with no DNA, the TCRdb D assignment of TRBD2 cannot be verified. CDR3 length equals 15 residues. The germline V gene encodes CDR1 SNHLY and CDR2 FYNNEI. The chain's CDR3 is CASSLLDLGTDTQYF.

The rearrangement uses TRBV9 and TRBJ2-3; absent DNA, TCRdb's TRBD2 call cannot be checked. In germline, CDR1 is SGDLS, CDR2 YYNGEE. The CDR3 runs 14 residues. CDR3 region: CASSVAGSGDTQYF.